This T cell receptor (beta chain) was found in a study of identical twins' blood T cells. Study-wide findings and caveats: V gene usage reportedly matched far better within twin pairs than unrelated donors.

Germline V gene sequence: CDR1 MNHEY, CDR2 SMNVEV (reference sequence). The CDR3 has 14 amino acids. V shed 10 bases and J shed 2 bases, with 15 bases lying between them. In this sample, this clonotype turned up a few times. Its antigen is still unknown. TCRdb re-analysed the 5' RACE reads in MiXCR, keeping a single row per CDR3 protein. The sample yields about 370,000 distinct CDR3 sequences, 28% seen once. The gene calls are TRBV27 and TRBJ1-5; the D gene is possibly TRBD1 (5 bases). The TCR originated in a woman between 18 and 55 years old in good health. The sequenced sample consisted of PBMCs. The CDR3 sequence: CATQRGVGNQPQHF. The DNA of the CDR3 is TGTGCCACCCAACGGGGGGTGGGCAATCAGCCCCAGCATTTT.